The 8 T cell receptor beta chains in this list originate from one sample, sequenced in a study of blood T cell repertoires in COVID-19. Profiling relied on immunoSEQ multiplex PCR, and the TCRdb table lists in-frame clones only, not all of them. Of around 30,000 clones in the sample, roughly 87% were seen once. Sequencing used peripheral blood. These receptors originate from a man older than 75 with acute or convalescent COVID-19.

The rearrangement uses TRBV11-2 and TRBJ1-4, with 8 bases matching TRBD1. The CDR3 runs 16 residues. V dropped 1 base and J dropped 7; count of bases not matched to a gene: 8. Germline CDR1 and CDR2: SGHAT and FQNNGV. Written as DNA, the CDR3 is TGTGCCAGCAGCTTAGCAGGGGGCGCCTCCGGTGAAAAACTGTTTTTT. Encoded protein: CASSLAGGASGEKLFF.

The V gene is TRBV18, the J gene TRBJ1-6, with 9 bases aligning to TRBD1. Germline trimming cut 1 base from V and 7 bases from J; bases unmatched to any gene: 5. CDR1 is KGHSH, CDR2 LQKENI, per germline. This CDR3 contains 16 residues. CDR3 protein: CASSPRHDRGNSPLHF. The CDR3 nucleotides are TGTGCCAGCTCACCACGGCACGACAGGGGGAATTCACCCCTCCACTTT.

The V and J genes are TRBV4-2 and TRBJ2-3, with a weak D call TRBD2 (7 bases). There are 17 residues in the CDR3. The V end was cut by 6 bases, the J end by 0 bases, with 19 bases between. In germline, CDR1 is LGHNA, CDR2 YNFKEQ. CDR3 in DNA: TGTGCCAGCAGGCGAGGGGCCGGGGGGCGGAGCACAGATACGCAGTATTTT. Its protein product is CASRRGAGGRSTDTQYF.

The chain has TRBV28 and TRBJ2-1; D possibly corresponds to TRBD1 (6 bases). The CDR3 has 16 amino acids. Germline V gene data show CDR1 as MDHEN and CDR2 as SYDVKM. V lost 5 bases to trimming and J lost 9 bases, with 23 bases between them. CDR3 region: CASSLPGHPPRTEQFF. CDR3 bases: TGTGCCAGCAGTCTTCCGGGACACCCCCCCCGGACTGAGCAGTTCTTC.

V gene TRBV7-2 combines with J gene TRBJ1-2, with a possible D match to TRBD1 (5 bases). The CDR3 length is 13 residues. The germline V and J ends were trimmed by 3 bases and 4 bases, with 9 bases remaining between them. Germline V gives CDR1 SGHTA, CDR2 FQGNSA. CDR3 DNA: TGTGCCAGCAGCTTTGACAGAATCTATGGCTACACCTTC. It yields the protein CASSFDRIYGYTF.

This sequence joins TRBV19 and TRBJ1-2; the D gene is possibly TRBD1 (5 bases). The CDR3 spans 13 residues. The germline gives CDR1 LNHDA, CDR2 SQIVND (reference sequence). The V and J ends lost 7 bases and 7 bases respectively, with 16 bases between them. CDR3: CASTVQGSGGYTF. The CDR3 DNA reads as TGTGCCAGTACCGTCCAGGGTTCCGGTGGCTACACCTTC.

The chain employs TRBV5-4 and TRBJ2-3; TRBD2 matches at 7 bases. The CDR3 is 15 residues long. In germline, CDR1 is SGHNT, CDR2 YYREEE (reference sequence). V was pared by 4 bases and J by 5 bases, with 10 bases of the junction left unmatched. The CDR3: CASSAPRTSGDTQYF. CDR3 coding DNA: TGTGCCAGCAGCGCCCCACGGACTAGTGGAGATACGCAGTATTTT.

The count of this clone is one. The CDR3 DNA follows: TGTGCCAGCAGCTCCGGGACAGTAGATGGCTACACCTTC. This sequence encodes CASSSGTVDGYTF. The J gene is TRBJ1-2, the V gene TRBV28; TRBD1 matches 7 bases. CDR3 length: 13 amino acids. Germline V gives CDR1 MDHEN, CDR2 SYDVKM. V was clipped by 6 bases and J by 6 bases; unmatched bases: 7.